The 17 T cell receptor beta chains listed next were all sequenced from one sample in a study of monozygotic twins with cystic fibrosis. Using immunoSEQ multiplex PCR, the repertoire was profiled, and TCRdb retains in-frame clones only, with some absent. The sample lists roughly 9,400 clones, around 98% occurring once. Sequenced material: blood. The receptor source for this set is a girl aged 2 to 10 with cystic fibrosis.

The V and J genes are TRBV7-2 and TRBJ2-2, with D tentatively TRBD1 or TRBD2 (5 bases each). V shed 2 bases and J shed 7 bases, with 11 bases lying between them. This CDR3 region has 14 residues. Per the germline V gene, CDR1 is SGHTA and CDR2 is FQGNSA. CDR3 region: CASSLRDPGGELFF. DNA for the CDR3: TGTGCCAGCAGCTTACGGGACCCGGGCGGGGAGCTGTTTTTT.

CDR3 residues: CASTTGGMNTEAFF. DNA for the CDR3: TGTGCCAGCACTACAGGAGGTATGAACACTGAAGCTTTCTTT. The chain combines TRBV2 with TRBJ1-1, with D possibly being TRBD1 (5 bases). CDR3 length: 14 residues. Per the germline V gene, CDR1 is SNHLY and CDR2 is FYNNEI. Trimming removed 7 bases from V and 0 bases from J, with 12 bases in between.

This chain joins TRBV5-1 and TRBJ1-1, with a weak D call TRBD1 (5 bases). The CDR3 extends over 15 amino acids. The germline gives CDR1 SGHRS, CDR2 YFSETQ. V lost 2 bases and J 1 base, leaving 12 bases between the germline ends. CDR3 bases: TGCGCCAGCAGCTTCATGACAGACGGGAACACTGAAGCTTTCTTT. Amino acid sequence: CASSFMTDGNTEAFF.

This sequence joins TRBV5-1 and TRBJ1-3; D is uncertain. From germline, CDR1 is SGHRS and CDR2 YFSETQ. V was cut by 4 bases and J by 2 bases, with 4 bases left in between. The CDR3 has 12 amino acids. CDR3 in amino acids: CASSLTGNTIYF. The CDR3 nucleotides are TGCGCCAGCAGCCTGACTGGAAACACCATATATTTT.

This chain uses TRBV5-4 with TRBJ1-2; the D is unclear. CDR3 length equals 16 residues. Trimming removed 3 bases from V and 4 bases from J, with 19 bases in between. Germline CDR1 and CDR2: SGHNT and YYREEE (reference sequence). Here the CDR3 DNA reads TGTGCCAGCAGCTCCGAGCCTCGGGAGCCCCTCTATGGCTACACCTTC. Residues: CASSSEPREPLYGYTF.

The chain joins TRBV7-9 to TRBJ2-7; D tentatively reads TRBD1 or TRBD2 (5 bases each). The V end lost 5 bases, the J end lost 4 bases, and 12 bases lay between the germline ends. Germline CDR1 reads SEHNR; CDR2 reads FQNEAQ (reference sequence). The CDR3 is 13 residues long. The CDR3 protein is CASSRPGPYEQYF. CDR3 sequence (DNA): TGTGCCAGCAGCCGCCCGGGACCGTACGAGCAGTACTTC. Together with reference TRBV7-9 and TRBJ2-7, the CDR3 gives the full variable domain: DTGVSQNPRHKITKRGQNVTFRCDPISEHNRLYWYRQTLGQGPEFLTYFQNEAQLEKSRLLSDRFSAERPKGSFSTLEIQRTEQGDSAMYLCASSRPGPYEQYFGPGTRLTVT.

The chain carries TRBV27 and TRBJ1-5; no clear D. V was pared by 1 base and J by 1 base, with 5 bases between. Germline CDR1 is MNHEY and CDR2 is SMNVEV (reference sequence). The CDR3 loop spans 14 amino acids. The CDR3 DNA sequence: TGTGCCAGCAGTTTATTTAGAAGCAATCAGCCCCAGCATTTT. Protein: CASSLFRSNQPQHF.

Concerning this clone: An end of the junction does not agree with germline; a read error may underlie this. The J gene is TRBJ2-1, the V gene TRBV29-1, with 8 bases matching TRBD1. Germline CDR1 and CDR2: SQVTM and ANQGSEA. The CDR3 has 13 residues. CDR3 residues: CSAETGGGNEQFF. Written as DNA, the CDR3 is TGCAGCGCTGAAACAGGGGGAGGCAATGAGCAGTTCTTC.

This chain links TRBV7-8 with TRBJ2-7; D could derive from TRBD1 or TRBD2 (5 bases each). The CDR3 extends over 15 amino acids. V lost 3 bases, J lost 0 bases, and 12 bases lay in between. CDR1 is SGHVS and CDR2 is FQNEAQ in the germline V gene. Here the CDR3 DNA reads TGTGCCAGCAGCTTGTCCGGGGCTCCCTCCTACGAGCAGTACTTC. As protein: CASSLSGAPSYEQYF.

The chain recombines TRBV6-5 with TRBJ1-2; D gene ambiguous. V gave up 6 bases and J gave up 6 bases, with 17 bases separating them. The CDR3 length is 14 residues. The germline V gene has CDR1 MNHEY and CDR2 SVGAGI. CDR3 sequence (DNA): TGTGCCAGCAGACCACCCGGGCGGGAGGATGGCTACACCTTC. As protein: CASRPPGREDGYTF.

The CDR3 nucleotides are TGTGCCAGTAGTATTCACGCGGGACAGGGGAACTATGGCTACACCTTC. Amino acids: CASSIHAGQGNYGYTF. The chain carries TRBV19 and TRBJ1-2; 10 nucleotides line up with TRBD1. Germline assignment: CDR1 LNHDA and CDR2 SQIVND (reference sequence). The V gene end was trimmed by 3 bases and the J gene end by 2 bases; junction bases not matched to a gene: 6. The CDR3 spans 16 residues.

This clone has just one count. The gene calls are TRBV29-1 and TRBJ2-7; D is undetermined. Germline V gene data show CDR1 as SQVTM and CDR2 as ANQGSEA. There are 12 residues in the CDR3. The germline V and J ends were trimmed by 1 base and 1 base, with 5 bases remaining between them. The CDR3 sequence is CSVEVSSYEQYF. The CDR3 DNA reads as TGCAGCGTTGAAGTTAGTTCCTACGAGCAGTACTTC.

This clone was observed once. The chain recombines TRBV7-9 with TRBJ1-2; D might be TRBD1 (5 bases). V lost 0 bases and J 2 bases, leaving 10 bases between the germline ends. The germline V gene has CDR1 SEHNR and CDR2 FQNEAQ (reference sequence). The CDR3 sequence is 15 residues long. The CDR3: CASSLAVGVNYGYTF. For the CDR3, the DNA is TGTGCCAGCAGCTTAGCTGTGGGGGTAAACTATGGCTACACCTTC.

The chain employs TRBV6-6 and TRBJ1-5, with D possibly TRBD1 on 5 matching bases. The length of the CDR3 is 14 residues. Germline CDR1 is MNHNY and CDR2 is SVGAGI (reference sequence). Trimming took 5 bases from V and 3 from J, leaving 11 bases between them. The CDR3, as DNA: TGTGCCAGCAGTGGGCAGGGAGACAATCAGCCCCAGCATTTT. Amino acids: CASSGQGDNQPQHF.

In nucleotides, the CDR3 is TGTGCCATCAGTGATCCAGGGATAAGGTACACCTTC. Translating gives CAISDPGIRYTF. The genes are TRBV10-3 and TRBJ1-2; D is perhaps TRBD1 (5 bases). CDR3 length: 12 residues. Deletions cut 3 bases from V and 11 bases from J, with 13 bases between. Germline lookup yields CDR1 ENHRY and CDR2 SYGVKD.

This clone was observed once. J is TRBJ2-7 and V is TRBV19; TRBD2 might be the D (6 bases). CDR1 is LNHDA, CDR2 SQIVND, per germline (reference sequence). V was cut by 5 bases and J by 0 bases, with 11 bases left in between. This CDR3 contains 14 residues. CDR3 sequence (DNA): TGTGCCAGTAGTGGGAGGCAAAACTCCTACGAGCAGTACTTC. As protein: CASSGRQNSYEQYF.

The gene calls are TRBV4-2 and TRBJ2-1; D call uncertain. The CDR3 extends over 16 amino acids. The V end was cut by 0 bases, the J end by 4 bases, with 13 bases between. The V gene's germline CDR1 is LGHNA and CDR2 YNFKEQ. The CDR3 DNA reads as TGTGCCAGCAGCCAAGAAATCCTAGTTTTTTACAATGAGCAGTTCTTC. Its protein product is CASSQEILVFYNEQFF.